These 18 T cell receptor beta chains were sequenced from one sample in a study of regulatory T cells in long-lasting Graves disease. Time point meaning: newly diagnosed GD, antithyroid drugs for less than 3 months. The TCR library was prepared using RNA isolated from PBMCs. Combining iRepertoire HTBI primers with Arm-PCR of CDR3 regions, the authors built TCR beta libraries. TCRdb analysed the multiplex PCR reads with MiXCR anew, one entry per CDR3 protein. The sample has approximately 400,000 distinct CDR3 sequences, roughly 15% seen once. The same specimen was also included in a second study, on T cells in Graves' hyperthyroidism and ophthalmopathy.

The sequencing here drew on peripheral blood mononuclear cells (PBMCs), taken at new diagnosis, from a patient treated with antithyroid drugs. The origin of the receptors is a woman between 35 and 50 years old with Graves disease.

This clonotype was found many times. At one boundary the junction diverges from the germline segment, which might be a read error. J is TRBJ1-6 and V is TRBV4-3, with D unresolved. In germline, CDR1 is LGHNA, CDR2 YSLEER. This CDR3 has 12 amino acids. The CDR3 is CASSQGGPPLHF. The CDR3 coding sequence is TGTGCCAGCAGCCAAGGAGGCCCACCCCTCCACTTT.

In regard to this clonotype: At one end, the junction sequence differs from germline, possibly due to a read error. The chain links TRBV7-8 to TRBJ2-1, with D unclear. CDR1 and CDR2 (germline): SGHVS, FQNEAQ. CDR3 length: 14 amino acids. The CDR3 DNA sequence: TGTGCCAGCAGCTTAATGGCCTCCTACAGTGAGCAGTTCTTC. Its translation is CASSLMASYSEQFF. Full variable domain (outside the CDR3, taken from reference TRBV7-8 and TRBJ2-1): GAGVSQSPRYKVAKRGQDVALRCDPISGHVSLFWYQQALGQGPEFLTYFQNEAQLDKSGLPSDRFFAERPEGSVSTLKIQRTQQEDSAVYLCASSLMASYSEQFFGPGTRLTVL.

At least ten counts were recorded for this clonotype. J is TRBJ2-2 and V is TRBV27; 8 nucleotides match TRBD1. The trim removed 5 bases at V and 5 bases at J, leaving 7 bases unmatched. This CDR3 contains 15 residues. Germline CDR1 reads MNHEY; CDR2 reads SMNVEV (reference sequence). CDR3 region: CASSAQGASTGELFF. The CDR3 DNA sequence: TGTGCCAGCAGTGCTCAGGGGGCGAGTACCGGGGAGCTGTTTTTT.

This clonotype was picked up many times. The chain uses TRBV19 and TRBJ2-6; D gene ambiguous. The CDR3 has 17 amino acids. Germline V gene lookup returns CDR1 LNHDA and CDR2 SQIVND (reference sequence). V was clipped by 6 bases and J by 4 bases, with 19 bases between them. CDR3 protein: CASSIDSGVTGANVLTF. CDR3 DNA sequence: TGTGCCAGTAGCATTGATAGTGGGGTTACCGGGGCCAACGTCCTGACTTTC. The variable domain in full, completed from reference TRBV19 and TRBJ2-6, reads DGGITQSPKYLFRKEGQNVTLSCEQNLNHDAMYWYRQDPGQGLRLIYYSQIVNDFQKGDIAEGYSVSREKKESFPLTVTSAQKNPTAFYLCASSIDSGVTGANVLTFGAGSRLTVL.

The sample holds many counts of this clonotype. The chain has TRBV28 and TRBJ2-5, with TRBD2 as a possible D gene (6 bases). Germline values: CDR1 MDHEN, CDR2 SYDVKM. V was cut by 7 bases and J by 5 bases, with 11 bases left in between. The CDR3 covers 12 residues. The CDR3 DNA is TGTGCCAGCAAAGGGGCGGGGGAGACCCAGTACTTC. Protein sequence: CASKGAGETQYF.

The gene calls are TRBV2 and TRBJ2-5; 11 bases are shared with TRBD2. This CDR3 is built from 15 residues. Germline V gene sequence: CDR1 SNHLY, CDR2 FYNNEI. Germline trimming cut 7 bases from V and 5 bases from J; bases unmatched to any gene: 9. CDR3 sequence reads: CASKLAGVGGETQYF. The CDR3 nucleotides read TGTGCCAGCAAACTAGCGGGAGTGGGGGGCGAGACCCAGTACTTC.

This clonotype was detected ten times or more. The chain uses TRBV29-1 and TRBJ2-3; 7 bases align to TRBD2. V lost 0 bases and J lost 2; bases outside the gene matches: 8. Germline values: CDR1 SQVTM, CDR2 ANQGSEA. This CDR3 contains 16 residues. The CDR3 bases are TGCAGCGTTGAAGATCATGTAGCGGGCCACACAGATACGCAGTATTTT. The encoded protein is CSVEDHVAGHTDTQYF.

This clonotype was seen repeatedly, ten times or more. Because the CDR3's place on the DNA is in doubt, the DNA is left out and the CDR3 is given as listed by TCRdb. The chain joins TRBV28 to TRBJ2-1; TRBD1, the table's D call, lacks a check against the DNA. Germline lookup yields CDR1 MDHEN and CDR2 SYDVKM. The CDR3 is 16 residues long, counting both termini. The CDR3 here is CASSFFGQVSYNEQFF.

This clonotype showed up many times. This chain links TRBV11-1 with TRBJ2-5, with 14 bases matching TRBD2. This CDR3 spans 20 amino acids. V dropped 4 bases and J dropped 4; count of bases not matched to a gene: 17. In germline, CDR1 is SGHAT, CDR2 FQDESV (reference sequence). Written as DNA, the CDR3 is TGTGCCAGCAGCTCCGGGACTAGCGGGAGTCTTCCAGGGGTGAGAGAGACCCAGTACTTC. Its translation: CASSSGTSGSLPGVRETQYF.

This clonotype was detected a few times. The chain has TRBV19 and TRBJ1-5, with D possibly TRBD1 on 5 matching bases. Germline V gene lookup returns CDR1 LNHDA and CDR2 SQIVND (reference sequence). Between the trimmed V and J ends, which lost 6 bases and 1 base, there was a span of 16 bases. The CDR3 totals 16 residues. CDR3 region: CASSHPAGGSNQPQHF. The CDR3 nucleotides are TGTGCCAGTAGCCACCCTGCGGGGGGGAGCAATCAGCCCCAGCATTTT.

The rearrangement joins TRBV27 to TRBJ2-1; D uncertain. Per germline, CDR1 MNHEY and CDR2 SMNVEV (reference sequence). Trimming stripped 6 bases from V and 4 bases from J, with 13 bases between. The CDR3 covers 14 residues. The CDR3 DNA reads TGTGCCAGCAGCGCCCTGAAAGATTACAATGAGCAGTTCTTC. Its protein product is CASSALKDYNEQFF.

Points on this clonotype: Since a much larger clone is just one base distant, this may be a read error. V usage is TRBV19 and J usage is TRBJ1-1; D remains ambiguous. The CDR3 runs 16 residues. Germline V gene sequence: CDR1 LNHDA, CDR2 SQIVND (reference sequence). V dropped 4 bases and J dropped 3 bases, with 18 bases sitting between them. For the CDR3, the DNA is TGTGCCAGTAGTACGTCGAGGGTGGAGAGGGACACTGAAGCTTTCTTT. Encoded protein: CASSTSRVERDTEAFF.

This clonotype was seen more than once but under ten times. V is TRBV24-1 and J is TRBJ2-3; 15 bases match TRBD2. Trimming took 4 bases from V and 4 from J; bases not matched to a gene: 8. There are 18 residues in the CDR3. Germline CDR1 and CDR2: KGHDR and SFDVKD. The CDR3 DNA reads TGTGCCACCAGTGACCCGGGACTAGCGGGAGGTCGGGCAGATACGCAGTATTTT. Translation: CATSDPGLAGGRADTQYF.

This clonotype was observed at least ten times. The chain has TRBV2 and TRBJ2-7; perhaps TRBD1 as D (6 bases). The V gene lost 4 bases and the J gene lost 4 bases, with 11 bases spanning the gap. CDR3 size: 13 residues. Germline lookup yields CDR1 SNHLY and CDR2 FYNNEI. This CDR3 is CASSAGTTYEQYF. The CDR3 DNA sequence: TGTGCCAGCAGTGCCGGGACAACGTACGAGCAGTACTTC. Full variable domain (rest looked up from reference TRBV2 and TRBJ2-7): EPEVTQTPSHQVTQMGQEVILRCVPISNHLYFYWYRQILGQKVEFLVSFYNNEISEKSEIFDDQFSVERPDGSNFTLKIRSTKLEDSAMYFCASSAGTTYEQYFGPGTRLTVT.

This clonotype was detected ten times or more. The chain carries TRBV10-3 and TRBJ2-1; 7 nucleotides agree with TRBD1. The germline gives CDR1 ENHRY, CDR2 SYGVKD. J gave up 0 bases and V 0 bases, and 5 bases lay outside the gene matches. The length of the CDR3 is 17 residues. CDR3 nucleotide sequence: TGTGCCATCAGTGAGTCGGGGACAGAGAGCTCCTACAATGAGCAGTTCTTC. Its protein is CAISESGTESSYNEQFF.

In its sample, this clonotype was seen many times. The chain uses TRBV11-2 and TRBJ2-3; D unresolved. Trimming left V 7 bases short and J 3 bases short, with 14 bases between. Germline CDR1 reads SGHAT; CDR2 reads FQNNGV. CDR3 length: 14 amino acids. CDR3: CASTPPGQTDTQYF. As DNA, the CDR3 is TGTGCCAGCACCCCACCCGGTCAAACAGATACGCAGTATTTT.

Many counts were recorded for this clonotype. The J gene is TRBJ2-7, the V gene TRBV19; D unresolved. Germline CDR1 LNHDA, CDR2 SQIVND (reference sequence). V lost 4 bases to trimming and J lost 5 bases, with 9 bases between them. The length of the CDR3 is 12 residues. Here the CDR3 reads CASSTGSHEQYF. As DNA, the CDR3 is TGTGCCAGTAGTACAGGTTCCCACGAGCAGTACTTC.

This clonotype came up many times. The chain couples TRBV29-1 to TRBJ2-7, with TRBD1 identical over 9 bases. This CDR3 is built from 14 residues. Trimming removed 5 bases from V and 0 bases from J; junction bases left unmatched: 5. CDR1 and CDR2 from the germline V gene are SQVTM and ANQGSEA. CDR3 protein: CSVQGTGSSYEQYF. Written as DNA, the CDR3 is TGCAGCGTTCAAGGGACAGGGAGCTCCTACGAGCAGTACTTC.